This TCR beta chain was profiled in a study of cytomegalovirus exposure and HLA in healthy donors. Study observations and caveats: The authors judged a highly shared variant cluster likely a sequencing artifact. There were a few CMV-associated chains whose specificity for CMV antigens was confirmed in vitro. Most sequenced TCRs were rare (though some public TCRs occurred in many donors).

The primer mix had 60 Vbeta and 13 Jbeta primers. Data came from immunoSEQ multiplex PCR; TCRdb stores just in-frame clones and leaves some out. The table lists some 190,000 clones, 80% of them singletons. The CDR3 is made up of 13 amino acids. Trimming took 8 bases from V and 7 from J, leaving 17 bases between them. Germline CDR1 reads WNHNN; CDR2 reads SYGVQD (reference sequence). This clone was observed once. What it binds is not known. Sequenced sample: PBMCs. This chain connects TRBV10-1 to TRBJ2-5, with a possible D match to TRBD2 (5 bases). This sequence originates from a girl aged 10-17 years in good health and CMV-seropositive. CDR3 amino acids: CASSNAVGGTQYF. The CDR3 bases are TGCGCCAGCTCCAATGCAGTTGGAGGGACCCAGTACTTC.